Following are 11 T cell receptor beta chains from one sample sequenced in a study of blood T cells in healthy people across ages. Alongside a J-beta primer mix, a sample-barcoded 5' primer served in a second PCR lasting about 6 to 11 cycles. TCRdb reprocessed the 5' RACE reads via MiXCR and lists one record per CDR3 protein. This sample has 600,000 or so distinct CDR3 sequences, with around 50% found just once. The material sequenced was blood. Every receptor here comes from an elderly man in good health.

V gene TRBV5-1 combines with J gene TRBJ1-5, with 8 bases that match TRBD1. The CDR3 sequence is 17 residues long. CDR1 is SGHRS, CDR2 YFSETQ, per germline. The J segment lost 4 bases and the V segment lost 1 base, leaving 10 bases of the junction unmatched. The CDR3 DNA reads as TGCGCCAGCAGCTTGTGGGGGCAGGGGGCCGGTAATCAGCCCCAGCATTTT. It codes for CASSLWGQGAGNQPQHF. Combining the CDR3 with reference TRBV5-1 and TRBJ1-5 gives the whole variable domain KAGVTQTPRYLIKTRGQQVTLSCSPISGHRSVSWYQQTPGQGLQFLFEYFSETQRNKGNFPGRFSGRQFSNSRSEMNVSTLELGDSALYLCASSLWGQGAGNQPQHFGDGTRLSIL.

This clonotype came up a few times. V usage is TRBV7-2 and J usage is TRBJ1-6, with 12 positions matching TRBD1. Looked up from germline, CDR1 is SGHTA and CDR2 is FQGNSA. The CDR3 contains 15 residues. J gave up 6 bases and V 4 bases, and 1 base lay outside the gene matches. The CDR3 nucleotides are TGTGCCAGCAGCTGGGACAGGGGGCGTAATTCACCCCTCCACTTT. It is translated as CASSWDRGRNSPLHF.

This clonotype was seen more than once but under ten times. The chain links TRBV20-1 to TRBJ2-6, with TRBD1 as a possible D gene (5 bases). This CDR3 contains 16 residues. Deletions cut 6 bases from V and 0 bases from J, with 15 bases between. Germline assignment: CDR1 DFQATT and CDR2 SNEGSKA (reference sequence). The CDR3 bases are TGCAGTGCCTTACGGTCAGGGTACTCTGGGGCCAACGTCCTGACTTTC. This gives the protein CSALRSGYSGANVLTF.

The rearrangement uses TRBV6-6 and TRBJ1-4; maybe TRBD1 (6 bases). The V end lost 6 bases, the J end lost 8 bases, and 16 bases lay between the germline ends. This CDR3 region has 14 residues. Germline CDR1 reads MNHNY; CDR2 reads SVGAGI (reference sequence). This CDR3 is CASSPGEGREKLFF. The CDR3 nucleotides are TGTGCCAGCAGCCCAGGGGAGGGAAGGGAAAAACTGTTTTTT.

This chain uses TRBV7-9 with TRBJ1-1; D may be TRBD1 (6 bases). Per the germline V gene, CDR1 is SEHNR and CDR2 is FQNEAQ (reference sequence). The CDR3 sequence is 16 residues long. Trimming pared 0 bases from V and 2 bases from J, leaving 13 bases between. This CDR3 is CASSLASGAFNTEAFF. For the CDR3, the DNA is TGTGCCAGCAGCTTAGCGTCAGGGGCTTTTAACACTGAAGCTTTCTTT.

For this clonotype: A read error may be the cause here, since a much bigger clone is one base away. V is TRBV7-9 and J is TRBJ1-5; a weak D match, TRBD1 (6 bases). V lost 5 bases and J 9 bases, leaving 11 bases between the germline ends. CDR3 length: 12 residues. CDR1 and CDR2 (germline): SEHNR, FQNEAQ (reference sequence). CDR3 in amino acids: CASSDGGRPQHF. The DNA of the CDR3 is TGTGCCAGCAGCGACGGGGGGCGGCCCCAGCATTTT.

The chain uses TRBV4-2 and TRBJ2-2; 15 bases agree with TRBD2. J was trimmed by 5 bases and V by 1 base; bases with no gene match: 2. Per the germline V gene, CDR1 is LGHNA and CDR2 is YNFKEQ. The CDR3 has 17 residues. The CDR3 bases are TGTGCCAGCAGCCAAGGGACTAGCGGGAGGGGAACCGGGGAGCTGTTTTTT. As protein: CASSQGTSGRGTGELFF.

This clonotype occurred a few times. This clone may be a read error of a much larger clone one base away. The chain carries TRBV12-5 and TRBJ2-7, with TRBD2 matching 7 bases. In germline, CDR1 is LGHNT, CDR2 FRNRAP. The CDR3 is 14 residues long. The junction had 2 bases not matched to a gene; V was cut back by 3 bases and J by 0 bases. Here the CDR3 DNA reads TGTGCTAGTGGTTTAGCGGGGAACTCCTACGAGCAGTACTTC. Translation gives CASGLAGNSYEQYF. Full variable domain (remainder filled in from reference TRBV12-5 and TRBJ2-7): DARVTQTPRHKVTEMGQEVTMRCQPILGHNTVFWYRQTMMQGLELLAYFRNRAPLDDSGMPKDRFSAEMPDATLATLKIQPSEPRDSAVYFCASGLAGNSYEQYFGPGTRLTVT.

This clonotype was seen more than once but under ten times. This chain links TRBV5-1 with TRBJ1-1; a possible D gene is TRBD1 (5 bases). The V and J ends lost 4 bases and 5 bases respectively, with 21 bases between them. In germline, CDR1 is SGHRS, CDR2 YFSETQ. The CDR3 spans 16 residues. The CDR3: CASSRNGPARETEAFF. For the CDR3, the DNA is TGCGCCAGCAGCCGAAATGGCCCGGCCAGGGAGACTGAAGCTTTCTTT.

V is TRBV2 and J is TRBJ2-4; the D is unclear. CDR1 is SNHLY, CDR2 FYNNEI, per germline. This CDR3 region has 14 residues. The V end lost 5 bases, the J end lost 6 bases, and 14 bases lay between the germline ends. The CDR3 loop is CASSRQDLGNIQYF. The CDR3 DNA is TGTGCCAGCAGTAGGCAAGATCTGGGAAACATTCAGTACTTC.

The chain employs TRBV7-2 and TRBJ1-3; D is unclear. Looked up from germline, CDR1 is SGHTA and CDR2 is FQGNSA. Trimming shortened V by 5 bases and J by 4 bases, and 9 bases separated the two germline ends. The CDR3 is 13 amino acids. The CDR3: CASSVVRGNTIYF. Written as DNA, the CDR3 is TGTGCCAGCAGCGTAGTCAGGGGAAACACCATATATTTT.